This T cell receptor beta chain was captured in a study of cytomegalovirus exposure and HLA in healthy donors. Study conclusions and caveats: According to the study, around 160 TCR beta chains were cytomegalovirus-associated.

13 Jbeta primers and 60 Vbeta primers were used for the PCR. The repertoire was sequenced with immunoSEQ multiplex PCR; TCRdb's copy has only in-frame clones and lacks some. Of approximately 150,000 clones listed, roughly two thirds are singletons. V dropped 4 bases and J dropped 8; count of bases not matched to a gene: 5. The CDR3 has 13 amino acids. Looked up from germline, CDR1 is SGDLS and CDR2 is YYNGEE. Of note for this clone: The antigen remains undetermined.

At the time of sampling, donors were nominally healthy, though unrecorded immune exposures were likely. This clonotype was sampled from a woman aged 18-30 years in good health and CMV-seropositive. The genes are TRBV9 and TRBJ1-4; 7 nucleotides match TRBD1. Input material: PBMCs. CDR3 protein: CASSPRDSEKLFF. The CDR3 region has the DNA TGTGCCAGCAGCCCCCGGGACAGCGAAAAACTGTTTTTT.